This T cell receptor beta chain was identified in a study of blood T cell repertoires in COVID-19. Study summary: COVID-19 samples collected from the United States, Italy and Spain covered acute and convalescent phases. Nucleic acid was either cDNA or gDNA, and it came from T cells, B-cell-depleted T cells, or PBMCs.

The germline CDR1 and CDR2 sequences are MNHNS and SASEGT. This CDR3 spans 16 amino acids. Trimming cost V 3 bases and J 2 bases; bases outside gene matches: 7. Authors' data handling: Cell counts per sample came from amplifying reference gene primers. Only in-frame clones appear in the TCRdb table, and some are missing; sequencing was by immunoSEQ multiplex PCR. Clonal size and the V and J genes are those of that table, whereas D and trimming came from the DNA. The table has about 130,000 clones, about four fifths seen once. The rearrangement uses TRBV6-1 and TRBJ2-3; 8 positions agree with TRBD2. The sequence was obtained from a woman older than 75 with acute or convalescent COVID-19. Source material: peripheral blood. The chain's CDR3 is CASSDLSGAYTDTQYF. CDR3 bases: TGTGCCAGCAGTGACCTTAGCGGGGCCTACACAGATACGCAGTATTTT.